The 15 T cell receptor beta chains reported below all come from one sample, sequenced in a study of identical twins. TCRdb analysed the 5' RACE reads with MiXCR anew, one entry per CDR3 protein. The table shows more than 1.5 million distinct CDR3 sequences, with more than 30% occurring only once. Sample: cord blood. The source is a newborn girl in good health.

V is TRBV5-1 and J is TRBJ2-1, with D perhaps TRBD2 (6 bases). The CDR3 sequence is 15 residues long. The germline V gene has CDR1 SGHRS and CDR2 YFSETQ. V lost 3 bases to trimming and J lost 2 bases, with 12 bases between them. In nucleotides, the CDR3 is TGCGCCAGCAGCTGGCGACTAGTCACCTACAATGAGCAGTTCTTC. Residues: CASSWRLVTYNEQFF.

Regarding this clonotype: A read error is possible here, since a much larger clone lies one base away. The CDR3 is CSVEAGDTLEQDF. CDR3 bases: TGCAGCGTAGAAGCGGGAGACACCCTCGAGCAGGACTTC. This chain connects TRBV29-1 to TRBJ2-7, with TRBD2 identical over 8 bases. Germline loops: CDR1 SQVTM, CDR2 ANQGSEA. The CDR3 sequence is 13 residues long.

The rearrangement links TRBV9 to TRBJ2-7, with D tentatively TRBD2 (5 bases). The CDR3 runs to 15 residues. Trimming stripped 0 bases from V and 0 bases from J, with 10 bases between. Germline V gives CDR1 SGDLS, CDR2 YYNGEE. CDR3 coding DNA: TGTGCCAGCAGCGTAGCAGGACTGGGCTCCTACGAGCAGTACTTC. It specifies CASSVAGLGSYEQYF.

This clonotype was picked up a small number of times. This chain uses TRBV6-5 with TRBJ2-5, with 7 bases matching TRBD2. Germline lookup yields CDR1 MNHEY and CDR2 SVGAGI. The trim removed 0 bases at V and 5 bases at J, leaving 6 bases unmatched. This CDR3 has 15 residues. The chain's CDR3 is CASSYSLTSWETQYF. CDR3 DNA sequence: TGTGCCAGCAGTTACTCCTTGACTAGCTGGGAGACCCAGTACTTC.

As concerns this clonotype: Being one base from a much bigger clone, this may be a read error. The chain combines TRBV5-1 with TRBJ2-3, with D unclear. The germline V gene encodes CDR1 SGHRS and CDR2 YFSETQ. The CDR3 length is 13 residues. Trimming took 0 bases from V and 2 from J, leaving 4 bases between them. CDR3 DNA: TGCGCCAGCAGCTTGGACGCCACAGATACGCAGTATTTT. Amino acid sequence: CASSLDATDTQYF. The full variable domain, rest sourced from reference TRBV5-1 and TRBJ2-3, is KAGVTQTPRYLIKTRGQQVTLSCSPISGHRSVSWYQQTPGQGLQFLFEYFSETQRNKGNFPGRFSGRQFSNSRSEMNVSTLELGDSALYLCASSLDATDTQYFGPGTRLTVL.

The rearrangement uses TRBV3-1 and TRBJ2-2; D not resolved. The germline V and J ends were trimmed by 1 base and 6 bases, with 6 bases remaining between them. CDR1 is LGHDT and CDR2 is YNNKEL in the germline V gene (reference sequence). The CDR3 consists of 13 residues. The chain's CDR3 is CASSQVAAGELFF. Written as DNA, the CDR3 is TGTGCCAGCAGCCAAGTGGCGGCCGGGGAGCTGTTTTTT. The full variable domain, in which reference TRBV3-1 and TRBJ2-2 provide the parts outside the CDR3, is DTAVSQTPKYLVTQMGNDKSIKCEQNLGHDTMYWYKQDSKKFLKIMFSYNNKELIINETVPNRFSPKSPDKAHLNLHINSLELGDSAVYFCASSQVAAGELFFGEGSRLTVL.

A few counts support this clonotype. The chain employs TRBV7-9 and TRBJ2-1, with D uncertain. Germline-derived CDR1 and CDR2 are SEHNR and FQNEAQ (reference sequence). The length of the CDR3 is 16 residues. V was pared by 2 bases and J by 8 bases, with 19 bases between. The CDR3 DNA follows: TGTGCCAGCAGCTTATTAGAGACCTTCTTCCTCGATGAGCAGTTCTTC. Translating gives CASSLLETFFLDEQFF. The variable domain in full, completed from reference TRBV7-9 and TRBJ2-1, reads DTGVSQNPRHKITKRGQNVTFRCDPISEHNRLYWYRQTLGQGPEFLTYFQNEAQLEKSRLLSDRFSAERPKGSFSTLEIQRTEQGDSAMYLCASSLLETFFLDEQFFGPGTRLTVL.

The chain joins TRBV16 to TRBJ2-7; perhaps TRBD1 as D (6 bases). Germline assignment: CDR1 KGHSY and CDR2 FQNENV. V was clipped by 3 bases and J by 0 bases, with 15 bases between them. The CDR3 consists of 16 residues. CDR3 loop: CASSHTGQIFSYEQYF. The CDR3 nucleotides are TGTGCCAGCAGCCATACGGGACAAATATTCTCCTACGAGCAGTACTTC.

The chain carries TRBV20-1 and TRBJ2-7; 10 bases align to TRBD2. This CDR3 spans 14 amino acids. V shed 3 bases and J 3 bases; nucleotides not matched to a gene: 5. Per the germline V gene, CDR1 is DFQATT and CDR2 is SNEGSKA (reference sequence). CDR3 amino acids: CSASPSGRRYEQYF. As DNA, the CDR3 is TGCAGTGCTAGCCCTAGCGGGAGACGCTACGAGCAGTACTTC.

The chain's CDR3 is CASSAARQETQYF. Here the CDR3 DNA reads TGTGCCAGCAGTGCGGCTAGGCAAGAGACCCAGTACTTC. The chain has TRBV25-1 and TRBJ2-5; D is ambiguous. This CDR3 has 13 residues. Trimming removed 4 bases at V and 2 bases at J, with 8 bases between. Per the germline V gene, CDR1 is MGHDK and CDR2 is SYGVNS.

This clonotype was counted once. Here the CDR3 reads CASSAGRKANYGYTF. For the CDR3, the DNA is TGTGCCAGCAGTGCCGGCAGGAAGGCTAACTATGGCTACACCTTC. The V call is TRBV2, the J call TRBJ1-2; D is unclear. CDR1 and CDR2 (germline): SNHLY, FYNNEI. The CDR3 consists of 15 residues. V gave up 4 bases and J gave up 0 bases, with 12 bases separating them. Together with reference TRBV2 and TRBJ1-2, the CDR3 gives the full variable domain: EPEVTQTPSHQVTQMGQEVILRCVPISNHLYFYWYRQILGQKVEFLVSFYNNEISEKSEIFDDQFSVERPDGSNFTLKIRSTKLEDSAMYFCASSAGRKANYGYTFGSGTRLTVV.

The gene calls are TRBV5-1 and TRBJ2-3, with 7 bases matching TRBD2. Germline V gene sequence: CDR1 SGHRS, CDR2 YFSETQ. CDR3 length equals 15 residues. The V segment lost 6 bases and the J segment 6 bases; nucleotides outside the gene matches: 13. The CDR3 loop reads CASTPGLTFRDTQYF. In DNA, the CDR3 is TGCGCCAGCACCCCGGGACTAACTTTTCGCGATACGCAGTATTTT.

The CDR3 nucleotides are TGTGCCAGCAGTTTAGCCAGGATGGGCTATGGCTACACCTTC. Translated: CASSLARMGYGYTF. The chain uses TRBV27 and TRBJ1-2; unclear D gene. The CDR3 sequence is 14 residues long. CDR1 is MNHEY, CDR2 SMNVEV, per germline (reference sequence). V shed 2 bases and J shed 4 bases, with 11 bases lying between them.

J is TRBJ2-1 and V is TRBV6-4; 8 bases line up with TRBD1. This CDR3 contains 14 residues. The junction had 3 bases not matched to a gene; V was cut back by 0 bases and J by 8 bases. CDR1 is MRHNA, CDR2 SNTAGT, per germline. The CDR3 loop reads CASSDSFRGHEQFF. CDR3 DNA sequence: TGTGCCAGCAGTGACTCTTTCAGGGGGCATGAGCAGTTCTTC.

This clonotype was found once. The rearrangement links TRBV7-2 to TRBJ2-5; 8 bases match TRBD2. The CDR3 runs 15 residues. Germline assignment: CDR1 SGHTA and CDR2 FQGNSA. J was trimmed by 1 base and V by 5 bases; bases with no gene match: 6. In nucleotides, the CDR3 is TGTGCCAGCAGCCCCTTCGGACTAGCCCAAGAGACCCAGTACTTC. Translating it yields CASSPFGLAQETQYF.